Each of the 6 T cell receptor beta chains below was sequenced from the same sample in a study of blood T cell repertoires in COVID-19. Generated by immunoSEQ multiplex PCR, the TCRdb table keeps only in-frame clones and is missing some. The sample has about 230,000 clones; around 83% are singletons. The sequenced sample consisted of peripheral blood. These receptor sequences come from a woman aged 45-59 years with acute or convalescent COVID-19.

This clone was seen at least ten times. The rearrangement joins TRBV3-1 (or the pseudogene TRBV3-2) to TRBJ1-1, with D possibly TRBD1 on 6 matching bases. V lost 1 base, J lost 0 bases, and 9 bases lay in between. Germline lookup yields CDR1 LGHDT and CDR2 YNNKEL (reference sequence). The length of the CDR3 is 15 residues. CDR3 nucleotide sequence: TGTGCCAGCAGCCAAGGGGGGCGTATGAACACTGAAGCTTTCTTT. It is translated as CASSQGGRMNTEAFF.

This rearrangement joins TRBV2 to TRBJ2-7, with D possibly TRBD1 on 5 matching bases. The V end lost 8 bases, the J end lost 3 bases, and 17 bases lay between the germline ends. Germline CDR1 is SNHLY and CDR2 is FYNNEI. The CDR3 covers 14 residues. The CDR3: CASSSRAGIYEQYF. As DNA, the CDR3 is TGTGCCAGCTCTTCCCGGGCAGGGATCTACGAGCAGTACTTC.

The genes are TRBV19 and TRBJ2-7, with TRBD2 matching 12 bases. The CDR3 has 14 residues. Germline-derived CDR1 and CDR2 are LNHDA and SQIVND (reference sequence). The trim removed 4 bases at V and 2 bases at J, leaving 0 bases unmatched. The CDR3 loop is CASSRTSGAYEQYF. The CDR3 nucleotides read TGTGCCAGTAGTAGGACTAGCGGGGCCTACGAGCAGTACTTC.

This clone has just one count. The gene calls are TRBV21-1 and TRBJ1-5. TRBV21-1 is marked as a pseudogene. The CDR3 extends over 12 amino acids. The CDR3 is CASRLSNQPQHF. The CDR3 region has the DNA TGTGCCAGCAGACTCAGCAATCAGCCCCAGCATTTT.

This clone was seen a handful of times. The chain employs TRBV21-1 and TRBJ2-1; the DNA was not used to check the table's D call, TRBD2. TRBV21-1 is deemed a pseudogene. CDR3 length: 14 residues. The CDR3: CASKQRVYYNEQFF. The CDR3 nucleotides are TGTGCCAGCAAACAACGGGTCTACTACAATGAGCAGTTCTTC.

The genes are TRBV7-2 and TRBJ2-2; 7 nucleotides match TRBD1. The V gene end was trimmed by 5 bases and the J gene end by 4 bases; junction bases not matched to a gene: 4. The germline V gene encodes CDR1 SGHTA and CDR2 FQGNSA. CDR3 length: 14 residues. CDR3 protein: CASSPTGFTGELFF. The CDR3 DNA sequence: TGTGCCAGCAGCCCGACAGGGTTCACCGGGGAGCTGTTTTTT. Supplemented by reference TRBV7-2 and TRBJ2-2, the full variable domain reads GAGVSQSPSNKVTEKGKDVELRCDPISGHTALYWYRQSLGQGLEFLIYFQGNSAPDKSGLPSDRFSAERTGGSVSTLTIQRTQQEDSAVYLCASSPTGFTGELFFGEGSRLTVL.